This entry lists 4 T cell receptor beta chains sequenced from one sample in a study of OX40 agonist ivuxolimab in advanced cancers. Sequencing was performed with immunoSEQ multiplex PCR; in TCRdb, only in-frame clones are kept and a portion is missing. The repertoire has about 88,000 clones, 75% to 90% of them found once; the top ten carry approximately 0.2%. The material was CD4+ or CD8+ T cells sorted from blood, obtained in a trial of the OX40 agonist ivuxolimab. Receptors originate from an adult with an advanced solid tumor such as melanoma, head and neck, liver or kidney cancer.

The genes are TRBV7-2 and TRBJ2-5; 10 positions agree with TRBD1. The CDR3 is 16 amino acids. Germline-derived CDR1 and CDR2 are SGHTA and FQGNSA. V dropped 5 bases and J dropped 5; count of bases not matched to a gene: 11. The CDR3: CASSHSRDRGRETQYF. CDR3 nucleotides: TGTGCCAGCAGCCACAGCCGGGACAGGGGCAGGGAGACCCAGTACTTC.

In DNA, the CDR3 is TGTGCCAGCAGCTTAGAGACACCAGATACGCAGTATTTT. It yields the protein CASSLETPDTQYF. The chain recombines TRBV5-6 with TRBJ2-3; D not resolved. CDR1 is SGHDT and CDR2 is YYEEEE in the germline V gene. V lost 2 bases, J lost 4 bases, and 8 bases lay in between. This CDR3 region has 13 residues. Variable domain in full (rest from reference TRBV5-6 and TRBJ2-3): DAGVTQSPTHLIKTRGQQVTLRCSPKSGHDTVSWYQQALGQGPQFIFQYYEEEERQRGNFPDRFSGHQFPNYSSELNVNALLLGDSALYLCASSLETPDTQYFGPGTRLTVL.

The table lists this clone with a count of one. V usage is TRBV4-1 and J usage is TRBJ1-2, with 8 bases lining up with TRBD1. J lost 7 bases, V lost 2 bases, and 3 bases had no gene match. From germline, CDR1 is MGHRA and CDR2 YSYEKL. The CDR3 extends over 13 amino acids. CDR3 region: CASSQRDRSGYTF. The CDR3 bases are TGCGCCAGCAGCCAAAGGGACAGGTCTGGCTACACCTTC.

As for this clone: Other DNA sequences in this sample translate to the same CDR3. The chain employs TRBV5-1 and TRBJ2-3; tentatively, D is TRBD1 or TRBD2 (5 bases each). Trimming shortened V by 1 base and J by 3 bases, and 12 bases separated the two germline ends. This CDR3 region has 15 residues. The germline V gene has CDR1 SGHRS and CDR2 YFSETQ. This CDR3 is CASSLSGPPTDTQYF. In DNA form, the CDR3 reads TGCGCCAGCAGCTTGTCGGGGCCTCCGACAGATACGCAGTATTTT.